This T cell receptor beta chain was sequenced in a study of CXCR3-negative and CXCR3-positive naive CD8 T cells. About the research overall: Per-library TRB read counts averaged about 1.5 +/- 0.3 million, adding up to around 140 million in total.

UMI-labeled 5' RACE TRB cDNA libraries were prepared from the cells. TCRdb reprocessed the 5' RACE reads, keeping one entry per CDR3 protein, no DNA. The table lists 4,500 to 6,500 distinct CDR3 sequences. Comments on this clonotype: Antigen: not known.

Germline values: CDR1 SGDLS, CDR2 YYNGEE. The CDR3 spans 14 residues. The study's findings and limits: Comparably high diversity marked both naive subsets, whereas memory CD8+ cells had much lower diversity. Naive cells with CXCR3 showed TRB CDR3s that were more hydrophobic than those in CXCR3-negative naive cells.

This receptor was obtained from a human donor in good health. Some clones in this sample may be carry-over from other donors' samples. The sample was naive CXCR3+ CD8+ T cells from blood. The subset here: CD45RO-CCR7+CD27+CD95- naive CD8+ T cells expressing CXCR3 (TNR3+). J is TRBJ2-1 and V is TRBV9; TCRdb's D call of TRBD2 is untestable without DNA. The CDR3 protein is CTSSPSWSWNEQFF. The full variable domain, with the rest looked up from reference TRBV9 and TRBJ2-1, is DSGVTQTPKHLITATGQRVTLRCSPRSGDLSVYWYQQSLDQGLQFLIQYYNGEERAKGNILERFSAQQFPDLHSELNLSSLELGDSALYFCTSSPSWSWNEQFFGPGTRLTVL.